Listed below are T cell receptor beta chains from one sample, sequenced in a study of human T cells and chemical hapten exposure. A single record per CDR3 protein comes from TCRdb applying MiXCR to the RACE reads. The table records roughly 150,000 distinct CDR3 sequences, about 10% of them present only once. The source was whole blood, collected in connection with sensitization to the hapten diphenylcyclopropenone (DPC). Source of these receptors: a woman aged 45-59 years with alopecia areata. Some clones in this sample may be carry-over from other donors' samples. Both conserved end residues are part of each CDR3. The order of the fields is J gene, V gene, clone size, D gene, CDR3 protein, CDR3 DNA. D genes are given only for firm matches. Only some rows state a clone size, as once, few, many or a class for expanded clones.

J: TRBJ2-2; V: TRBV3-1; size: NA; D: TRBD2; CDR3: CASSHGLANTGELFF; DNA: TGTGCCAGCAGCCACGGACTAGCGAACACCGGGGAGCTGTTTTTT
J: TRBJ1-1; V: TRBV9; size: few; D: NA; CDR3: CASSPTGREAFF; DNA: TGTGCCAGCAGCCCAACAGGGCGTGAAGCTTTCTTT
J: TRBJ2-1; V: TRBV9; size: few; D: TRBD1; CDR3: CASSVGGQVNNEQFF; DNA: TGTGCCAGCAGCGTAGGAGGACAGGTGAACAATGAGCAGTTCTTC
J: TRBJ2-1; V: TRBV11-2; size: NA; D: TRBD2; CDR3: CASSASSGSYNEQFF; DNA: TGTGCCAGCAGCGCCTCTAGCGGGAGTTACAATGAGCAGTTCTTC
J: TRBJ1-3; V: TRBV2; size: many; D: TRBD1; CDR3: CASSDWTGTGNTIYF; DNA: TGTGCCAGCAGTGACTGGACAGGGACTGGAAACACCATATATTTT
J: TRBJ2-7; V: TRBV19; size: many; D: NA; CDR3: CASSISHFGEQYF; DNA: TGTGCCAGTAGTATATCCCATTTTGGGGAGCAGTACTTC
J: TRBJ2-3; V: TRBV28; size: few; D: TRBD2; CDR3: CASSWGGRSTDTQYF; DNA: TGTGCCAGCAGTTGGGGGGGACGCAGCACAGATACGCAGTATTTT
J: TRBJ2-3; V: TRBV7-2; size: NA; D: NA; CDR3: CASSPRTADTQYF; DNA: TGTGCCAGCAGCCCCCGGACCGCAGATACGCAGTATTTT
J: TRBJ1-4; V: TRBV5-4; size: few; D: NA; CDR3: CASSLTGGGEKLFF; DNA: TGTGCCAGCAGCTTAACAGGAGGGGGGGAAAAACTGTTTTTT
J: TRBJ1-1; V: TRBV5-1; size: many; D: NA; CDR3: CASSSPGDTEAFF; DNA: TGCGCCAGCAGCTCTCCGGGAGACACTGAAGCTTTCTTT
J: TRBJ2-1; V: TRBV4-2; size: many; D: NA; CDR3: CASSALIDEQFF; DNA: TGTGCCAGCAGCGCGCTAATAGATGAGCAGTTCTTC
J: TRBJ2-1; V: TRBV7-8; size: few; D: NA; CDR3: CASSLDSRGGGNEQFF; DNA: TGTGCCAGCAGCTTAGATTCCAGGGGAGGGGGCAATGAGCAGTTCTTC
J: TRBJ2-1; V: TRBV11-2; size: NA; D: TRBD2; CDR3: CASSPLRLGLAGEGNEQFF; DNA: TGTGCCAGCAGCCCCCTACGCCTCGGGCTAGCGGGAGAAGGCAATGAGCAGTTCTTC
J: TRBJ2-7; V: TRBV20-1; size: few; D: TRBD2; CDR3: CSAVAGVGEQYF; DNA: TGCAGTGCTGTAGCGGGAGTGGGCGAGCAGTACTTC
J: TRBJ1-6; V: TRBV6-1; size: NA; D: TRBD1; CDR3: CASSGGQGVNNSPLHF; DNA: TGTGCCAGCAGTGGCGGACAGGGGGTGAATAATTCACCCCTCCACTTT
J: TRBJ2-1; V: TRBV6-2/TRBV6-3; size: few; D: TRBD1; CDR3: CASTSTGAAEEQFF; DNA: TGTGCCAGCACCTCGACAGGGGCGGCGGAGGAGCAGTTCTTC
J: TRBJ2-4; V: TRBV12-3/TRBV12-4; size: NA; D: TRBD1; CDR3: CASSRDRGGGNIQYF; DNA: TGTGCCAGCAGCCGGGACAGGGGCGGGGGGAACATTCAGTACTTC
J: TRBJ2-1; V: TRBV9; size: NA; D: TRBD2; CDR3: CASSVAERERFRDEQFF; DNA: TGTGCCAGCAGCGTAGCTGAGCGGGAGAGGTTTCGGGATGAGCAGTTCTTC
J: TRBJ1-5; V: TRBV29-1; size: once; D: TRBD1; CDR3: CSALLTGARQPQHF; DNA: TGCAGCGCCCTCCTGACAGGGGCAAGGCAGCCCCAGCATTTT
J: TRBJ2-2; V: TRBV7-8; size: few; D: TRBD2; CDR3: CASSSPGLAGGVGELFF; DNA: TGTGCCAGCAGCTCACCAGGACTAGCGGGAGGGGTCGGGGAGCTGTTTTTT
J: TRBJ2-2; V: TRBV19; size: NA; D: TRBD2; CDR3: CASSISLAGGFGELFF; DNA: TGTGCCAGTAGTATAAGCCTAGCGGGAGGGTTCGGGGAGCTGTTTTTT
J: TRBJ2-1; V: TRBV6-6; size: few; D: TRBD2; CDR3: CASSPPRDSRRGEFF; DNA: TGTGCCAGCAGTCCACCCCGGGACTCCCGACGGGGGGAGTTCTTC
J: TRBJ2-7; V: TRBV20-1; size: NA; D: NA; CDR3: CSAKDSWDYEQYF; DNA: TGCAGTGCTAAGGACAGCTGGGACTACGAGCAGTACTTC
J: TRBJ1-1; V: TRBV6-5; size: few; D: TRBD1; CDR3: CATQTGTFDTEAFF; DNA: TGTGCCACCCAGACAGGGACCTTCGACACTGAAGCTTTCTTT
J: TRBJ2-7; V: TRBV12-3/TRBV12-4; size: many; D: TRBD1; CDR3: CASSSDRARIYEQYF; DNA: TGTGCCAGCAGTTCAGACAGGGCCAGAATCTACGAGCAGTACTTC
J: TRBJ2-3; V: TRBV18; size: many; D: NA; CDR3: CASSPGDTLGSDTQYF; DNA: TGTGCCAGCTCACCAGGGGACACCCTGGGATCCGATACGCAGTATTTT
J: TRBJ1-5; V: TRBV4-2; size: many; D: NA; CDR3: CASSQEGGTQPQHF; DNA: TGTGCCAGCAGCCAAGAGGGGGGGACTCAGCCCCAGCATTTT
J: TRBJ1-5; V: TRBV20-1; size: many; D: NA; CDR3: CSASERVGENQPQHF; DNA: TGCAGTGCTAGTGAGAGGGTAGGGGAAAATCAGCCCCAGCATTTT
J: TRBJ2-1; V: TRBV3-1; size: NA; D: TRBD2; CDR3: CASSRFGTSGRNEQFF; DNA: TGTGCCAGCAGCCGTTTTGGGACTAGCGGGAGGAATGAGCAGTTCTTC